Below are 8 T cell receptor beta chains sequenced from a single sample in a study of cytomegalovirus exposure and HLA in healthy donors. TCRdb's copy holds only in-frame clones and misses some; the assay was immunoSEQ multiplex PCR. The data show approximately 65,000 clones, with 80% to 95% seen just once and 5.3% held by the top ten. What was sequenced was PBMCs. These receptors were collected from a man between 18 and 35 years old in good health and CMV-seropositive.

The V gene is TRBV28, the J gene TRBJ2-1; the match to TRBD1 covers 7 bases. Germline trimming cut 5 bases from V and 2 bases from J; bases unmatched to any gene: 6. CDR1 is MDHEN and CDR2 is SYDVKM in the germline V gene. The CDR3 extends over 15 amino acids. The CDR3, as DNA: TGTGCCAGCAGTACCAGGGGGAAGACCTACAATGAGCAGTTCTTC. It encodes CASSTRGKTYNEQFF.

Here the CDR3 DNA reads TGTGCCAGCAGCCTTTCGAGACTAGCGGGAGTCAACGAGCAGTACTTC. This sequence encodes CASSLSRLAGVNEQYF. This chain uses TRBV5-4 with TRBJ2-7; the match to TRBD2 covers 12 bases. CDR1 is SGHNT and CDR2 is YYREEE in the germline V gene (reference sequence). V trimming: 4 bases; J trimming: 5 bases; junction bases outside the gene matches: 10. The CDR3 extends over 16 amino acids.

The genes are TRBV19 and TRBJ2-5, with 8 bases identical to TRBD2. V trimming: 10 bases; J trimming: 9 bases; junction bases outside the gene matches: 28. Per the germline V gene, CDR1 is LNHDA and CDR2 is SQIVND (reference sequence). This CDR3 region has 18 residues. CDR3 coding DNA: TGTGCCACCTCCCGCACCCTTGCGGGAGGTACCAAGAGACCGGCCCAGTACTTC. Protein product: CATSRTLAGGTKRPAQYF.

This chain connects TRBV19 to TRBJ1-5; D gene ambiguous. Germline lookup yields CDR1 LNHDA and CDR2 SQIVND (reference sequence). Trimming pared 4 bases from V and 4 bases from J, leaving 14 bases between. This CDR3 region has 15 residues. The chain's CDR3 is CASSTRHEENQPQHF. The DNA of the CDR3 is TGTGCCAGTAGTACCCGACACGAAGAAAATCAGCCCCAGCATTTT.

CDR3 nucleotide sequence: TGTGCCAGCAGCCCCACCGGGACAAGGAACTATGGCTACACCTTC. Its translation: CASSPTGTRNYGYTF. The chain carries TRBV21-1 and TRBJ1-2; the D call of TRBD1 is as the table states it, not checked on the DNA. TRBV21-1 is noted as a pseudogene. The CDR3 covers 15 residues.

The J gene is TRBJ2-2, the V gene TRBV6-5; 11 bases fit TRBD2. There are 15 residues in the CDR3. V lost 6 bases, J lost 7 bases, and 7 bases stayed unmatched. CDR1 and CDR2 (germline): MNHEY, SVGAGI. CDR3 protein: CASSLLAGVGGELFF. The CDR3 region has the DNA TGTGCCAGCAGCCTACTAGCGGGAGTTGGCGGGGAGCTGTTTTTT.

V gene TRBV27 combines with J gene TRBJ2-7; perhaps TRBD2 as D (6 bases). This CDR3 has 12 residues. In germline, CDR1 is MNHEY, CDR2 SMNVEV (reference sequence). V was shortened by 2 bases and J by 6 bases, with 8 bases between the two germline ends. The CDR3 is CASSLGGSEQYF. The CDR3 DNA follows: TGTGCCAGCAGTTTAGGAGGGAGCGAGCAGTACTTC.

This sequence joins TRBV5-6 and TRBJ2-3; 8 bases map to TRBD2. J gave up 6 bases and V 2 bases, and 14 bases lay outside the gene matches. This CDR3 is 17 amino acids long. Germline CDR1 reads SGHDT; CDR2 reads YYEEEE. The CDR3 protein is CASSLLRREVGVDTQYF. The CDR3 nucleotides read TGTGCCAGCAGCTTACTAAGGCGGGAGGTCGGCGTTGATACGCAGTATTTT.